This TCR beta chain emerged from a study of OX40 agonist ivuxolimab in advanced cancers. Study summary: The patients received agonistic anti-OX40 (CD134) antibody ivuxolimab.

The repertoire was sequenced with immunoSEQ multiplex PCR; TCRdb's copy has only in-frame clones and lacks some. The table lists approximately 69,000 clones, approximately 86% of them singletons. The V gene end was trimmed by 6 bases and the J gene end by 5 bases; junction bases not matched to a gene: 8. Per the germline V gene, CDR1 is GTSNPN and CDR2 is SVGIG (reference sequence). The length of the CDR3 is 13 residues. The chain employs TRBV30 and TRBJ1-2; TRBD1 aligns across 8 bases. The sample in question was CD4+ or CD8+ T cells sorted from blood, obtained in a trial of the OX40 agonist ivuxolimab. The TCR was taken from an adult with an advanced solid tumor such as melanoma, head and neck, liver or kidney cancer. For the CDR3, the DNA is TGTGCCTGTCCCGACAGGGGACAGTATGGCTACACCTTC. This translates into CACPDRGQYGYTF.